This T cell receptor (beta chain) was obtained from a study of blood T cell repertoires in COVID-19 (dated by TCRdb to 2020 to 2021). A note on the overall study: Collaborator samples came from the United States, Italy and Spain and covered acute and convalescent phases of COVID-19. The prospective study material was composed of cDNA or gDNA derived from T cells, B-cell-depleted T cells, or PBMCs. The dataset comprised deeply sampled blood TCRbeta repertoires from subjects exposed to, actively infected with, or recovered from COVID-19. The repertoires were released in a freely available public database intended as a resource for research on the immune response to SARS-CoV-2. The samples were drawn from the first 160 participants of the ongoing ImmuneRACE study and from 950 to 1,500 subjects provided by 6 global collaborators. A de-identified subject ID, COVID-19 status, age in years and sex were almost always included in the sample metadata. Where available, HLA class I and class II types were obtained from metadata supplied by the sample provider rather than from assay-based typing.

The collaborating institutions used their own protocols to collect whole blood in K2EDTA tubes. For TCRbeta analysis, collaborators shipped samples in one of three forms: frozen whole blood, isolated PBMCs, or DNA extracted from either of those sample types. A remark on this clone: This receptor's antigen is unknown. The sample holds no much larger clone one base away, and base qualities are not on file.

Broader findings and caveats from the paper: The quantity of clinical and demographic metadata differed by source and by participant and was supplied without curation.

As encoded in the germline V gene, CDR1 is SNHLY while CDR2 is FYNNEI. After removal of 8 bases from V and 4 bases from J, the junction retains 5 bases not matched to a gene. The CDR3 holds 13 amino acids from the cysteine to the phenylalanine. Only the CDR3 DNA stays, 39 bases, in frame from base 1. TCRbeta CDR3 regions were amplified from genomic DNA by means of the immunoSEQ Assay, a bias-controlled multiplex PCR. From the authors' description of their analysis: The number of nucleated cells in each sample was estimated from the amplification of reference gene primers within the assay. To quantify the absolute abundance of each unique TCRbeta CDR3 rearrangement, sequence reads were collapsed and filtered. For each sample, productive Simpson clonality was calculated by taking the square root of Simpson's diversity index across productive rearrangements. TCRdb carries this immuneACCESS record with in-frame sequences only. Its versions omit some clonotypes, under half of them owing to an unresolved V gene in the studies checked, with the rest unexplained. D and trimming come from the DNA, and the V and J calls and clone size come from that table. The sample table shows roughly 230,000 clones, and 80% to 90% are seen once. The ten largest clones add up to roughly 8.8% of the sample.

The sequencing sample was made of peripheral blood. The receptor comes from a middle-aged man with active or convalescent COVID-19. In this chain, TRBV2 is recombined with TRBJ1-5, with TRBD1 matching 7 junction bases. The DNA reads TGTGCCAGCCGACAGGGAATTAATCAGCCCCAGCATTTT. This translates into CASRQGINQPQHF.